This T cell receptor beta chain was captured by sequencing in a study of Ad26.COV2.S vaccination and SARS-CoV-2 variants. Study-wide results and limits: The authors reported substantial breadth in spike-specific CD8+ and CD4+ T cell responses after vaccination. Compared with placebo recipients, vaccine recipients had higher spike-specific TCR breadth. The analyses of TCR breadth and depth may have understated the size of total T cell responses. Placebo and vaccine recipients had non-spike TCR breadth that was similar.

CDR1 and CDR2 from the germline V gene are MNHEY and SVGAGI. The ends were cut back, 8 bases at V and 2 bases at J, with 13 bases in the middle. The CDR3 is 13 residues long. Comment on this clone: Its antigen is still unknown.

Libraries were prepared by immunoSEQ multiplex PCR; TCRdb keeps only in-frame clonotypes and omits some of them. This repertoire shows some 190,000 clones, around 85% found once; its top ten account for 5.9%. The sequence derives from a human donor who had recovered from COVID-19. This chain uses TRBV6-5 with TRBJ2-7; unclear D gene. Specimen: peripheral blood, collected after recovery from COVID-19. The CDR3 protein is CASSARGTYEQYF. Here the CDR3 DNA reads TGTGCCAGCTCCGCTCGAGGAACCTACGAGCAGTACTTC.